The source of this TCR delta chain is a study of delta chains in infants with herpesvirus infections. Study-level information: The search targeted a public fetal Vdelta1/Vgamma8 clonotype after postnatal CMV infection.

By frequency in the sample, this clone is large. TCR cDNA was made from PBMC RNA with gamma- and delta-chain-specific primers. TCRdb applied CATT to the RT-PCR reads for clone calling. The table lists over 550 delta-chain clones, roughly 10% of them singletons. The CDR3 has 18 residues. Germline CDR1 reads TSWWSYY; CDR2 reads QGS. Trimming removed 2 bases at V and 5 bases at J, with 24 bases between. This chain links TRDV1 with TRDJ1; D is possibly TRDD3 (6 bases). The clonotype was recovered from a human donor who was a Ugandan infant, either HIV-exposed or HIV-unexposed (not recorded which). The sample was peripheral blood, taken at time point 2 of longitudinal follow-up. As DNA, the CDR3 is TGTGCTCTTGGGGAAGCTACGGGGTGGGATAGGAGGTCAGATAAACTCATCTTT. Translating it yields CALGEATGWDRRSDKLIF.